This T cell receptor (beta chain) was retrieved from a study of cytomegalovirus exposure and HLA in healthy donors. The study ran its PCR with 60 Vbeta and 13 Jbeta primers. Using immunoSEQ multiplex PCR, the repertoire was profiled, and TCRdb retains in-frame clones only, with some absent. The table includes about 190,000 clones, about 69% detected once. Germline-derived CDR1 and CDR2 are SEHNR and FQNEAQ (reference sequence). The CDR3 covers 12 residues. Between the trimmed V and J ends, which lost 2 bases and 5 bases, there was a span of 7 bases. General study findings and limits: The investigators catalogued 160 or so TCR beta chains as cytomegalovirus-associated. Most sequenced TCRs were rare (though some public TCRs occurred in many donors). High specificity and sensitivity for cytomegalovirus status were reported for the classifier. Across donors, presence/absence analyses took sequencing depth to be roughly uniform.

A remark on this clone: As yet, its antigen is unknown.

The sequenced material came from PBMCs. J is TRBJ2-7 and V is TRBV7-9; D is perhaps TRBD1 (6 bases). The origin of this receptor is a man under 40 in good health and CMV-seropositive. The CDR3 loop is CASSLQGNEQYF. The DNA of the CDR3 is TGTGCCAGCAGCTTACAGGGGAACGAGCAGTACTTC. Variable domain in full (rest from reference TRBV7-9 and TRBJ2-7): DTGVSQNPRHKITKRGQNVTFRCDPISEHNRLYWYRQTLGQGPEFLTYFQNEAQLEKSRLLSDRFSAERPKGSFSTLEIQRTEQGDSAMYLCASSLQGNEQYFGPGTRLTVT.